Each of the 9 T cell receptor beta chains below was sequenced from the same sample in a study of Ad26.COV2.S vaccination and SARS-CoV-2 variants (dated by TCRdb to about 2021). Library preparation employed the immunoSEQ multiplex PCR assay. TCRdb mirrors the immuneACCESS table, restricted to in-frame sequences. Some clones are absent from its copies; in checked studies, under half trace to an unresolved V gene, and the reason for the others is unknown. The sample table records hundreds of thousands of clones; more than 80% of these occur just once. The leading ten clones occupy approximately 12% of the sample. The treatment or condition label on this specimen signifies: approximately 18 received Ad26.COV2.S at low or high dose, single or two shots; a few received placebo; per-sample allocation not given. Repertoires of vaccine and placebo recipients were sequenced from samples collected on day 63 after the first injection.

Sequenced material: peripheral blood, taken in a trial of Ad26.COV2.S vaccine versus placebo. All receptors derive from a person between 18 and 59 years old who received the Ad26.COV2.S COVID-19 vaccine or a placebo.

This clone was recorded once. The chain is built from TRBV14 and TRBJ2-1; TRBD2 matches 10 bases. Germline assignment: CDR1 SGHDN and CDR2 FVKESK. Unmatched junction bases numbered 12, after V lost 3 bases and J lost 4 bases. This CDR3 region has 18 residues. The CDR3 sequence: CASSHTPLAGWRYNEQFF. The CDR3 DNA sequence: TGTGCCAGCAGCCACACCCCACTAGCGGGATGGAGGTACAATGAGCAGTTCTTC.

V is TRBV6-6 and J is TRBJ2-5; D may be TRBD1 or TRBD2 (5 bases each). V gave up 2 bases and J gave up 6 bases, with 13 bases separating them. This CDR3 region has 14 residues. Germline CDR1 and CDR2: MNHNY and SVGAGI (reference sequence). CDR3 protein: CASSYPGPEKTQYF. CDR3 nucleotides: TGTGCCAGCAGTTACCCGGGACCTGAAAAGACCCAGTACTTC.

The V and J genes are TRBV29-1 and TRBJ1-2; no firm D call. The V gene lost 7 bases and the J gene lost 3 bases, with 12 bases spanning the gap. The germline gives CDR1 SQVTM, CDR2 ANQGSEA. The CDR3 is made up of 12 amino acids. The CDR3 DNA reads TGCAGCGGCCGGTTGAGCGACTATGGCTACACCTTC. It specifies CSGRLSDYGYTF.

V gene TRBV9 combines with J gene TRBJ1-2; D perhaps matches TRBD1 (5 bases). V shed 0 bases and J shed 3 bases, with 9 bases lying between them. The germline V gene encodes CDR1 SGDLS and CDR2 YYNGEE. CDR3 length: 14 amino acids. CDR3 protein: CASSVGGRDYGYTF. In DNA form, the CDR3 reads TGTGCCAGCAGCGTAGGGGGGAGGGACTATGGCTACACCTTC.

The chain links TRBV7-2 to TRBJ2-1; perhaps TRBD2 as D (5 bases). The length of the CDR3 is 17 residues. V was clipped by 1 base and J by 6 bases, with 19 bases between them. Germline CDR1 and CDR2: SGHTA and FQGNSA. CDR3 in DNA: TGTGCCAGCAGCTTAGTGGGGTTTGGGCTAGCTGGCAATGAGCAGTTCTTC. Translation gives CASSLVGFGLAGNEQFF.

This chain connects TRBV30 to TRBJ2-7, with no clear D. Trimming removed 2 bases from V and 4 bases from J, with 12 bases in between. This CDR3 region has 13 residues. The V gene's germline CDR1 is GTSNPN and CDR2 SVGIG (reference sequence). The CDR3 DNA reads as TGTGCCTGGAGTACCACAGCTAAATACGAGCAGTACTTC. It yields the protein CAWSTTAKYEQYF.

The chain combines TRBV7-2 with TRBJ2-2, with D unresolved. This CDR3 has 15 amino acids. Deletions cut 4 bases from V and 5 bases from J, with 14 bases between. Germline assignment: CDR1 SGHTA and CDR2 FQGNSA. The CDR3, as DNA: TGTGCCAGCAGCTCCTTTCGTACGTGGACCGGGGAGCTGTTTTTT. This gives the protein CASSSFRTWTGELFF. The full variable domain, completed using reference TRBV7-2 and TRBJ2-2, is GAGVSQSPSNKVTEKGKDVELRCDPISGHTALYWYRQSLGQGLEFLIYFQGNSAPDKSGLPSDRFSAERTGGSVSTLTIQRTQQEDSAVYLCASSSFRTWTGELFFGEGSRLTVL.

This rearrangement joins TRBV19 to TRBJ2-7, with D unclear. CDR1 is LNHDA, CDR2 SQIVND, per germline (reference sequence). The CDR3 is 12 amino acids. The V gene lost 3 bases and the J gene lost 5 bases, with 8 bases spanning the gap. The CDR3 DNA is TGTGCCAGTAGTATGAGGTGGGACGAGCAGTACTTC. The encoded protein is CASSMRWDEQYF.

This chain links TRBV5-1 with TRBJ1-5; tentative D call: TRBD1 (6 bases). V was clipped by 4 bases and J by 1 base, with 12 bases between them. Germline V CDR1 and CDR2: SGHRS, YFSETQ. This CDR3 comprises 15 residues. The CDR3: CASSIRQVSNQPQHF. The CDR3 DNA follows: TGCGCCAGCAGCATCCGACAGGTAAGCAATCAGCCCCAGCATTTT.